This T cell receptor (beta chain) was captured in a study of T cell responses to AZD1222 COVID-19 vaccine. Whole-study context: Pooling was applied to second doses at about 4 or about 12 weeks.

Repertoires were generated with immunoSEQ multiplex PCR, while TCRdb's copy carries only in-frame clones and drops some. The table includes 25,000 to 35,000 clones, about 93% detected once. Note on this clone: Other nucleotide sequences in the sample specify the same CDR3.

Germline V lookup: CDR1 KGHSH, CDR2 LQKENI. The CDR3 is 13 residues long. Trimming shortened V by 0 bases and J by 2 bases, and 4 bases separated the two germline ends. This chain uses TRBV18 with TRBJ2-5; no reliable D call. This sequence originates from an adult in good health. The starting material was peripheral blood, obtained on day 0 of AZD1222 vaccination. CDR3 DNA sequence: TGTGCCAGCTCACCACCGAATCAAGAGACCCAGTACTTC. Encoded protein: CASSPPNQETQYF.